This record concerns one T cell receptor beta chain sequence. Its antigen is unidentified. The V end was cut by 2 bases, the J end by 9 bases, with 32 bases between. The CDR3 is 19 residues long. By quantitative 5'-RACE with molecular barcodes, the TCR beta libraries were made. TCRdb ran MiXCR on the 5' RACE reads and lists one entry per CDR3 protein. The table records 300,000 to 350,000 distinct CDR3 sequences, under 25% of them present only once. This record belongs to a study of CD8 T cells in ankylosing spondylitis. Study results and caveats: Seemingly distinctive of ankylosing spondylitis blood was a TCR beta motif formed by eight highly homologous variants. A subset of motif variants has previously been described in the synovial fluid and blood of reactive arthritis. Disease-linked clones reportedly concentrated significantly in matched ankylosing spondylitis synovial fluid.

The sequenced material came from blood, either unsorted or a sorted T cell fraction (not recorded which). The chain joins TRBV12-3 or TRBV12-4 to TRBJ2-7; the D gene is possibly TRBD2 (8 bases). The clonotype comes from a female donor with ankylosing spondylitis or in good health (not recorded which). In nucleotides, the CDR3 is TGTGCCAGCAGTTTACGTCAAGGGGGCGGGAGGATCCCGCTTACAGGGCAGTACTTC. Translating it yields CASSLRQGGGRIPLTGQYF.